These T cell receptor beta chains were read from a single sample in a study of cytomegalovirus exposure and HLA in healthy donors. Method: immunoSEQ multiplex PCR; TCRdb's copy keeps in-frame clones and lacks some. Recorded here are under 130,000 clones; the top ten clones represent approximately 3.7%. The specimen sequenced was PBMCs. The receptors stem from a man in his forties in good health and CMV-seronegative. The CDR3 runs from the conserved cysteine through the conserved F or W. A D gene is named only where the DNA matches it firmly.

cdr3_aa: CAWRVRGREKLFF
cdr3_length: 13
j_call: TRBJ1-4
v_call: TRBV30
d_call: NA

cdr3_aa: CASSLDFGGTDTQYF
cdr3_length: 15
j_call: TRBJ2-3
v_call: TRBV5-4
d_call: NA

cdr3_aa: CASSLVTAMNTEAFF
cdr3_length: 15
j_call: TRBJ1-1
v_call: TRBV5-1
d_call: NA

cdr3_aa: CASSRDRWGSNYGYTF
cdr3_length: 16
j_call: TRBJ1-2
v_call: TRBV19
d_call: TRBD1

cdr3_aa: CASSPGQGTANYGYTF
cdr3_length: 16
j_call: TRBJ1-2
v_call: TRBV9
d_call: TRBD1

cdr3_aa: CAISEGTSGTYEQYF
cdr3_length: 15
j_call: NA
v_call: TRBV10-3
d_call: TRBD2

cdr3_aa: CASVQGGYQPQHF
cdr3_length: 13
j_call: TRBJ1-5
v_call: TRBV19
d_call: NA

cdr3_aa: CASSPLAGVQETQYF
cdr3_length: 15
j_call: TRBJ2-5
v_call: TRBV18
d_call: TRBD2

cdr3_aa: CASSPTGLGSYEQYF
cdr3_length: 15
j_call: TRBJ2-7
v_call: TRBV28
d_call: NA

cdr3_aa: CASSYSADHGSPLHF
cdr3_length: 15
j_call: TRBJ1-6
v_call: TRBV6-5
d_call: NA

cdr3_aa: CASSLDRGGHYGYTF
cdr3_length: 15
j_call: TRBJ1-2
v_call: TRBV7-2
d_call: NA

cdr3_aa: CASSLWGGNDGYTF
cdr3_length: 14
j_call: TRBJ1-2
v_call: TRBV5-1
d_call: NA

cdr3_aa: CASSLRSIQSNQPQHF
cdr3_length: 16
j_call: TRBJ1-5
v_call: TRBV7-8
d_call: NA

cdr3_aa: CAIRAGDSTYEQYF
cdr3_length: 14
j_call: TRBJ2-7
v_call: TRBV10-3
d_call: NA

cdr3_aa: CASSPSGQPQHF
cdr3_length: 12
j_call: TRBJ1-5
v_call: TRBV11-2
d_call: NA

cdr3_aa: CASRSGFGATEAFF
cdr3_length: 14
j_call: TRBJ1-1
v_call: TRBV6-1
d_call: NA

cdr3_aa: CASSQDWRDNQPQHF
cdr3_length: 15
j_call: TRBJ1-5
v_call: TRBV4-3
d_call: NA

cdr3_aa: CASSLSLRASTDTQYF
cdr3_length: 16
j_call: TRBJ2-3
v_call: TRBV7-2
d_call: NA

cdr3_aa: CASSQVLANNYGYTF
cdr3_length: 15
j_call: TRBJ1-2
v_call: TRBV4-1
d_call: NA

cdr3_aa: CASSLGQGPNEQFF
cdr3_length: 14
j_call: TRBJ2-1
v_call: TRBV5-6
d_call: TRBD1

cdr3_aa: CASSLGGTTAYEQYF
cdr3_length: 15
j_call: TRBJ2-7
v_call: TRBV28
d_call: TRBD2

cdr3_aa: CASSADRMSYEQYF
cdr3_length: 14
j_call: NA
v_call: TRBV6-1
d_call: NA

cdr3_aa: CAWSVVVGGLGGYTF
cdr3_length: 15
j_call: TRBJ1-2
v_call: TRBV30
d_call: NA

cdr3_aa: CASSPPGTGPNQPQHF
cdr3_length: 16
j_call: TRBJ1-5
v_call: TRBV18
d_call: TRBD1